The rows below give T cell receptor beta chains drawn from one sample of a study of T cell responses to AZD1222 COVID-19 vaccine. Data came from immunoSEQ multiplex PCR; TCRdb stores just in-frame clones and leaves some out. This sample yields about 160,000 clones, of which roughly 90% are seen a single time; about 1.5% belongs to the top ten. The material was peripheral blood, obtained on day 0 of AZD1222 vaccination. These receptors all come from an adult in good health. CDR3s include the opening cysteine and the closing phenylalanine or tryptophan. D genes are given only for firm matches. Clone size is shown for a subset of rows, as once, few, many or a class of expanded clone.

TRBD1,.,TRBV7-9,CASSLDRGNQPQHF
TRBD1,few,TRBV18,CASSHGTGDNYGYTF
.,.,TRBV11-2,CANSGTKYNEQFF
TRBD1,.,TRBV29-1,CSASRDRDTEAFF
.,once,TRBV7-9,CASSRRPWDTEAFF
.,.,TRBV19,CASGGGSSYEQYF
TRBD2,.,TRBV28,CASSLWAAAAGSVRDTQYF
TRBD1,once,TRBV3-1/TRBV3-2,CASSQAGGYEQYF
TRBD2,.,TRBV9,CASSPWIAGEVDTQYF
.,.,TRBV6-5,CASSARGPYYGYTF
TRBD1,few,TRBV11-3,CASSLGDRGYEQYF
.,.,TRBV10-3,CAISGERRSTSNQPQHF
.,.,TRBV11-2,CASSRRSARTDTQYF
.,.,TRBV5-6,CASSLEGLGSYEQYF
.,.,TRBV28,CASSLFGGHNTQYF
.,.,TRBV14,CASSPRQYTEAFF
TRBD1,.,TRBV5-1,CASSRTGLNAGELFF
.,once,TRBV21-1,CASSKRGPDYYGYTF
TRBD1,.,TRBV3-1/TRBV3-2,CASSQQGGQPQHF
.,.,TRBV29-1,CSAFAGGYTF
TRBD2,.,TRBV5-1,CASSQGLAGGGHEQYF
.,.,TRBV5-6,CASSLATLGIQYF
TRBD2,.,TRBV5-1,CASKGTSGSGEQYF
.,.,TRBV9,CASSVGLGGLPRDTEAFF
.,.,TRBV6-5,CASSPRSLPWAEAFF
.,.,TRBV6-2/TRBV6-3,CASSYPQGSSYNSPLHF
.,.,TRBV7-9,CASSFPHALTSYNEQFF
.,.,TRBV25-1,CASSEGQGGREQFF
.,.,TRBV28,CASRGGTGLPEAFF
.,.,TRBV6-2/TRBV6-3,CASSYSIRVRQYHDEQFF
.,.,TRBV14,CASSQVGGGMNEQFF
TRBD1,.,TRBV18,CASSPPGQGVEKLFF
.,.,TRBV5-6,CASSLALAIEQYF
.,few,TRBV5-6,CASSPTGLPNEQFF
.,once,TRBV30,CAWSSRTPAGYGYTF
.,.,TRBV9,CASSAGTLYQETQYF
.,.,TRBV7-8,CASSRAPESSPLHF